These 14 T cell receptor beta chains were all obtained from the same sample, sequenced in a study of blood T cell repertoires in COVID-19. The repertoire was sequenced with immunoSEQ multiplex PCR; TCRdb's copy has only in-frame clones and lacks some. This table holds approximately 470,000 clones, roughly 87% found once. The specimen was PBMCs or T cells enriched from blood (not recorded which). Receptors were obtained from a woman aged 18-29 years who had recovered from COVID-19.

A remark on this clone: This specimen includes other DNA sequences encoding the same CDR3. Here the CDR3 reads CASSESASTRADTQYF. The CDR3 nucleotides are TGTGCCAGCAGTGAATCGGCTAGTACCCGGGCAGATACGCAGTATTTT. V usage is TRBV2 and J usage is TRBJ2-3; D not resolved. V gave up 2 bases and J gave up 4 bases, with 16 bases separating them. Looked up from germline, CDR1 is SNHLY and CDR2 is FYNNEI. This CDR3 spans 16 amino acids.

This chain uses TRBV6-4 with TRBJ2-3; possibly TRBD1 for D (5 bases). The CDR3 extends over 14 amino acids. Trimming took 6 bases from V and 2 from J, leaving 12 bases between them. Germline V gene data show CDR1 as MRHNA and CDR2 as SNTAGT. The CDR3 region is CASRLTEFTDTQYF. DNA of the CDR3: TGTGCCAGCAGACTGACAGAGTTCACAGATACGCAGTATTTT.

The chain couples TRBV7-8 to TRBJ1-3, with D possibly TRBD1 on 5 matching bases. Deletions cut 2 bases from V and 4 bases from J, with 12 bases between. The CDR3 has 15 amino acids. The V gene's germline CDR1 is SGHVS and CDR2 FQNEAQ. CDR3 nucleotides: TGTGCCAGCAGCTTAACAGCGACAGTCGGAAACACCATATATTTT. This codes for CASSLTATVGNTIYF. Variable domain in full (rest from reference TRBV7-8 and TRBJ1-3): GAGVSQSPRYKVAKRGQDVALRCDPISGHVSLFWYQQALGQGPEFLTYFQNEAQLDKSGLPSDRFFAERPEGSVSTLKIQRTQQEDSAVYLCASSLTATVGNTIYFGEGSWLTVV.

The rearrangement joins TRBV6-6 to TRBJ2-3; D is possibly TRBD2 (5 bases). CDR3 size: 15 residues. Germline V CDR1 and CDR2: MNHNY, SVGAGI (reference sequence). V lost 4 bases, J lost 9 bases, and 20 bases lay in between. CDR3 in DNA: TGTGCCAGCAGTTCATTGGGCCCCTCGGGGATAACGCAGTATTTT. Protein: CASSSLGPSGITQYF.

V gene TRBV10-3 combines with J gene TRBJ2-7; 10 positions agree with TRBD1. The CDR3 is 12 residues long. The V segment lost 11 bases and the J segment 6 bases; nucleotides outside the gene matches: 7. CDR1 is ENHRY, CDR2 SYGVKD, per germline. The DNA of the CDR3 is TGTGCCGTCGGGACAGGGGATAGCGAGCAGTACTTC. Translating gives CAVGTGDSEQYF.

The V and J genes are TRBV15 and TRBJ2-5; D not certain. This CDR3 is 12 amino acids long. Trimming removed 4 bases from V and 5 bases from J, with 8 bases in between. Germline V gene sequence: CDR1 LNHNV, CDR2 YYDKDF (reference sequence). The CDR3 loop reads CATSIEWETQYF. CDR3 DNA sequence: TGTGCCACCAGCATTGAGTGGGAGACCCAGTACTTC.

This clone has a single count. The chain couples TRBV7-8 to TRBJ2-5; TRBD1 aligns across 7 bases. The germline gives CDR1 SGHVS, CDR2 FQNEAQ. V lost 4 bases to trimming and J lost 4 bases; unmatched junction nucleotides: 6. The CDR3 extends over 14 amino acids. The chain's CDR3 is CASSWGQNGETQYF. The CDR3 DNA reads TGTGCCAGCAGCTGGGGACAGAACGGAGAGACCCAGTACTTC.

The CDR3 DNA is TGTGCCAGCAGCTTAGTTGGGGGCATTTCAAATGAGCAGTTCTTC. The encoded protein is CASSLVGGISNEQFF. The genes are TRBV7-2 and TRBJ2-1; D perhaps matches TRBD1 (6 bases). This CDR3 has 15 amino acids. V was pared by 1 base and J by 7 bases, with 14 bases between. CDR1 is SGHTA, CDR2 FQGNSA, per germline.

The chain is built from TRBV6-5 and TRBJ1-1, with a tentative D call TRBD1 (6 bases). This CDR3 is built from 13 residues. The germline V and J ends were trimmed by 4 bases and 4 bases, with 10 bases remaining between them. Per germline, CDR1 MNHEY and CDR2 SVGAGI. The CDR3 DNA reads TGTGCCAGCAGTTTCACGACAGGCACTGAAGCTTTCTTT. Protein product: CASSFTTGTEAFF.

This chain connects TRBV27 to TRBJ2-7; a possible D gene is TRBD1 (6 bases). The CDR3 length is 15 residues. V lost 5 bases and J lost 2, with 16 bases in between. CDR1 MNHEY and CDR2 SMNVEV come from the germline V gene (reference sequence). CDR3 nucleotide sequence: TGTGCCAGCAGTCCCGAGGGGGACATTACCTACGAGCAGTACTTC. Encoded protein: CASSPEGDITYEQYF.

The chain combines TRBV5-1 with TRBJ2-7; 9 bases match TRBD1. Looked up from germline, CDR1 is SGHRS and CDR2 is YFSETQ. The ends lost 2 bases at V and 3 bases at J; junction bases unmatched: 6. The CDR3 runs 15 residues. CDR3 amino acids: CASSFGDRVDYEQYF. CDR3 nucleotides: TGCGCCAGCAGCTTCGGGGACAGGGTCGACTACGAGCAGTACTTC.

The chain is built from TRBV18 and TRBJ2-7; 7 bases match TRBD1. The CDR3 is 15 amino acids. Looked up from germline, CDR1 is KGHSH and CDR2 is LQKENI. Trimming at V came to 3 bases and at J to 2 bases, leaving 7 bases not matched to a gene. CDR3 sequence: CASSPRGSLPYEQYF. DNA of the CDR3: TGTGCCAGCTCACCCAGGGGGTCACTTCCCTACGAGCAGTACTTC. Full variable domain (rest looked up from reference TRBV18 and TRBJ2-7): NAGVMQNPRHLVRRRGQEARLRCSPMKGHSHVYWYRQLPEEGLKFMVYLQKENIIDESGMPKERFSAEFPKEGPSILRIQQVVRGDSAAYFCASSPRGSLPYEQYFGPGTRLTVT.

This clone turned up a few times. The chain is built from TRBV3-1 (or the pseudogene TRBV3-2) and TRBJ2-1, with 11 bases matching TRBD2. The CDR3 spans 15 residues. The germline V gene encodes CDR1 LGHDT and CDR2 YNNKEL (reference sequence). Trimming at V came to 2 bases and at J to 8 bases, leaving 5 bases not matched to a gene. CDR3 bases: TGTGCCAGCAGCCAATATAGCGGGGGGGCCTATGAGCAGTTCTTC. Its translation: CASSQYSGGAYEQFF.

The V call is TRBV2, the J call TRBJ1-2; D unresolved. This CDR3 has 11 amino acids. Germline CDR1 and CDR2: SNHLY and FYNNEI. The V end lost 8 bases, the J end lost 5 bases, and 9 bases lay between the germline ends. In DNA form, the CDR3 reads TGTGCCAGCCGAGGAGAATATGGCTACACCTTC. Translating gives CASRGEYGYTF.